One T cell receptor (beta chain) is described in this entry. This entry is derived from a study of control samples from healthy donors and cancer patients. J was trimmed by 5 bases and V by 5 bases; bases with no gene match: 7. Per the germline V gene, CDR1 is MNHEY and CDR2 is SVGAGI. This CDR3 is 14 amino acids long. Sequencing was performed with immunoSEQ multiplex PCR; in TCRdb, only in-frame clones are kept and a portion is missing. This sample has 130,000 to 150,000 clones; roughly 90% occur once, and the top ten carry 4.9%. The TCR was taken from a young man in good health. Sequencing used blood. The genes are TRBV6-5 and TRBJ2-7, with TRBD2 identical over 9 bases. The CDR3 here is CASSNSGGYHEQYF. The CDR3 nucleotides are TGTGCCAGCAGTAATAGCGGGGGCTACCACGAGCAGTACTTC.